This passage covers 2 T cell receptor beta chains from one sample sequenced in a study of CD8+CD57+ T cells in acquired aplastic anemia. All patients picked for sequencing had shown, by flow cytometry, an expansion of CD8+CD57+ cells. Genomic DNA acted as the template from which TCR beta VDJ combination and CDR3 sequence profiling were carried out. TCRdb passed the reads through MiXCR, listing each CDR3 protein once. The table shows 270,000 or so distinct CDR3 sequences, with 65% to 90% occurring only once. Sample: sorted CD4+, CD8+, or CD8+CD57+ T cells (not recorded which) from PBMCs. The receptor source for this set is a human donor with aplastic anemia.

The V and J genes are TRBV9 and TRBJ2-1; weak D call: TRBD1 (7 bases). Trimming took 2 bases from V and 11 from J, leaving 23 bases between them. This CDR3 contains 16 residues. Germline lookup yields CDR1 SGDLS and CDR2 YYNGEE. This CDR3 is CASSVGDRQGGNKQFF. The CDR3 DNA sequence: TGTGCCAGCAGCGTGGGGGACCGACAGGGAGGAAACAAGCAGTTCTTC.

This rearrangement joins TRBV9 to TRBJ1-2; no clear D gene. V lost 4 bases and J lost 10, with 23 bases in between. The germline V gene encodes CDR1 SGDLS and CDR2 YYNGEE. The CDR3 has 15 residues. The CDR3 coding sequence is TGTGCCAGCAGCTTGAGCACGGGCACCGACTATTTCTACACCTTC. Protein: CASSLSTGTDYFYTF.